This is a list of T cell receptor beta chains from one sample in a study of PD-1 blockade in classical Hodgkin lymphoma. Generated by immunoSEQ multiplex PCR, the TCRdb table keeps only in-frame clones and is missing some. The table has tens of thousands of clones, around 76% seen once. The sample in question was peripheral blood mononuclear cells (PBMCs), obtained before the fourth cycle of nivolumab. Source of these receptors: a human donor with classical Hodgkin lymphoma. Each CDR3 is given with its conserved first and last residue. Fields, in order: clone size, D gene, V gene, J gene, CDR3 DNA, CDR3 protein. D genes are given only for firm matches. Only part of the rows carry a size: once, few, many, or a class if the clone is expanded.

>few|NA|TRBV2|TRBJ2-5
TGTGCCAGCAGCGGGACAAACTACCAAGAGACCCAGTACTTC
CASSGTNYQETQYF
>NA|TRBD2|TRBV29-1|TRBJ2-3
TGCAGCGTTGAGCGGCGGGAGTTCTTAGATACGCAGTATTTT
CSVERREFLDTQYF
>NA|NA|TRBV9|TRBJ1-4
TGTGCCAGCAGCGTAGATGCAATTGAAAAACTGTTTTTT
CASSVDAIEKLFF
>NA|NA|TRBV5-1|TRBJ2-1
TGCGCCAGCAGCTTGAGGGAGGTGGAAGATGAGCAGTTCTTC
CASSLREVEDEQFF
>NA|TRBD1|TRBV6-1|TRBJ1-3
TGTGCCAGCAGTGAACAGGGGGCTGACACCATATATTTT
CASSEQGADTIYF
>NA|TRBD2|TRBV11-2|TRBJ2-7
TGTGCCAGCAGCTCGGGACTAGCGGGAGGTGGGGGCGAGCAGTACTTC
CASSSGLAGGGGEQYF
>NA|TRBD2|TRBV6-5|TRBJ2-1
TGTGCCAGCAGTTACGCTAGCGGGTACAATGAGCAGTTCTTC
CASSYASGYNEQFF
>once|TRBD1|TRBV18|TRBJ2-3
TGTGCCAGCTCTATGGGGACAGACCGCACAGATACGCAGTATTTT
CASSMGTDRTDTQYF
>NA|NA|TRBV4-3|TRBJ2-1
TGCGCCAGCAGCCTAGGTGAGGGAGGATCCTACAATGAGCAGTTCTTC
CASSLGEGGSYNEQFF
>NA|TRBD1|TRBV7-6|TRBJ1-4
TGTGCCAGCAGCTTAGAGGGGGCTCGAGGTGAAAAACTGTTTTTT
CASSLEGARGEKLFF
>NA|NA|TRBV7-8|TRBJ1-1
TGTGCCAGCAGCTTAGCGCGGGCAGGCGGGGCAGCTTTCTTT
CASSLARAGGAAFF
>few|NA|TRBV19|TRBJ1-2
TGTGCCAGTAGTCCTGGGACACACTATGGCTACACCTTC
CASSPGTHYGYTF
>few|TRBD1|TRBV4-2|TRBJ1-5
TGTGCCAGCAGCCCCGGGACAGCATCTCTGGGTGGCAATCAGCCCCAGCATTTT
CASSPGTASLGGNQPQHF
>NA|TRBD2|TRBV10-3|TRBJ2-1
TGTGCCAGCGGAAGACTAGCGGGAGAGACGGATGAGCAGTTCTTC
CASGRLAGETDEQFF
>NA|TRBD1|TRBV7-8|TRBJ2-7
TGTGCCAGCAGCTGGGGGACAGGCTCCTACGAGCAGTACTTC
CASSWGTGSYEQYF
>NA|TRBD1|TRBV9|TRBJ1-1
TGTGCCAGCAGCAAGACAGGGCGGAGAAACACTGAAGCTTTCTTT
CASSKTGRRNTEAFF
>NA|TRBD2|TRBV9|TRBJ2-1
TGTGCCAGCAGCGTCTTAGCGGGAGGAACCAATGAGCAGTTCTTC
CASSVLAGGTNEQFF
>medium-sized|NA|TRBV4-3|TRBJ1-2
TGCGCCAGCAGCCAAGTCGGTGGGACGGTCTATGGCTACACCTTC
CASSQVGGTVYGYTF
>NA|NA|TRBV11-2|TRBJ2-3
TGTGCCAGCAGCGGGCTAGCCGGCTCACTCTATAGCACAGATACGCAGTATTTT
CASSGLAGSLYSTDTQYF
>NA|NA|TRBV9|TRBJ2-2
TGTGCCAGCAGCAGGTCTTTCTCCGGGGAGCTGTTTTTT
CASSRSFSGELFF
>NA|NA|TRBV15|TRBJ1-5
TGTGCCACCAGCAGAGGGCAGGCGAACAATCAGCCCCAGCATTTT
CATSRGQANNQPQHF
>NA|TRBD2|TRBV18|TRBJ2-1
TGTGCCAGCTCACCAGGGACTAGCCGGAATGAGCAGTTCTTC
CASSPGTSRNEQFF
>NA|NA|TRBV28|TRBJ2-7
TGCCCGAACAATTCCTACGAGCAGTACTTC
CPNNSYEQYF
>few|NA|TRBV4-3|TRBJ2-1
TGCGCCAGCAGCCAAGACCCAAGGGGGACGAGCTCCTACAATGAGCAGTTCTTC
CASSQDPRGTSSYNEQFF
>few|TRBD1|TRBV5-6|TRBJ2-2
TGTGCCAGCGGACCCCGGGACAGGGGCACCGGGGAGCTGTTTTTT
CASGPRDRGTGELFF
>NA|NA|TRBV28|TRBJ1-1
TGTGCCAGCAGTACCCAGGGGCAGGGGGCTTTCTTT
CASSTQGQGAFF
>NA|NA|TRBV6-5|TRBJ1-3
TGTGCCAGCAGTTACGACCAGGGTAACACCATATATTTT
CASSYDQGNTIYF
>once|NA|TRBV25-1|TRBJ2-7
TGTGCCAGCAGTGAATACTGGGGGCGAGTCCCCCACGAGCAGTACTTC
CASSEYWGRVPHEQYF